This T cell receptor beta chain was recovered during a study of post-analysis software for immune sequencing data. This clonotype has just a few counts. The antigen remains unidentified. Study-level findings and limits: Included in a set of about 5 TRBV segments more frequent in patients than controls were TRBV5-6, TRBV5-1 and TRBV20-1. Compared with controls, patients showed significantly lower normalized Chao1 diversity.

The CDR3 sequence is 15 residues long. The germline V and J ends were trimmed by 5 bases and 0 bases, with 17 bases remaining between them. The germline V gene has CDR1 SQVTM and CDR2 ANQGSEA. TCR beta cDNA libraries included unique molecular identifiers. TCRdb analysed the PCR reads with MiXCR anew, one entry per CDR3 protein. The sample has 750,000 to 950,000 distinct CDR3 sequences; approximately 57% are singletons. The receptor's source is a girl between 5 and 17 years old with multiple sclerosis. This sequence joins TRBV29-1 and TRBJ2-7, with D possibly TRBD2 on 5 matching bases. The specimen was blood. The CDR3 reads CSVYDGLGSSYEQYF. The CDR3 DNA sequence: TGCAGCGTTTATGACGGACTTGGGAGCTCCTACGAGCAGTACTTC.